Listed here are 10 T cell receptor beta chains from one sample, sequenced in a study of T-cell memory formation after mild COVID-19. TCRdb recomputed calls from the 5' RACE reads with MiXCR, one row per CDR3 protein. Among about 180,000 distinct CDR3 sequences, approximately 16% were seen once, and the ten largest hold approximately 2%. The sequenced sample consisted of PBMCs or a T cell subset sorted from them (not recorded which). Receptors originate from an adult woman who had mild COVID-19 (a few samples of this study predate the infection). Cell type and time point are not known.

This clonotype was detected ten times or more. The chain joins TRBV7-9 to TRBJ2-3, with TRBD1 as a possible D gene (7 bases). The CDR3 is 15 amino acids. Trimming stripped 5 bases from V and 5 bases from J, with 17 bases between. Germline CDR1 is SEHNR and CDR2 is FQNEAQ (reference sequence). CDR3 sequence (DNA): TGTGCCAGCAGCAGTGGAGGGGGCCCCGGAGATACGCAGTATTTT. Its protein product is CASSSGGGPGDTQYF.

This clonotype was detected a few times. The chain employs TRBV7-9 and TRBJ2-7; 7 bases map to TRBD1. Germline V gene sequence: CDR1 SEHNR, CDR2 FQNEAQ (reference sequence). V dropped 5 bases and J dropped 0; count of bases not matched to a gene: 7. The CDR3 sequence is 15 residues long. The CDR3 sequence: CASSNTGTASYEQYF. The CDR3 DNA reads as TGTGCCAGCAGCAATACCGGGACAGCCTCCTACGAGCAGTACTTC.

This clonotype has a count of ten or more. The V and J genes are TRBV6-5 and TRBJ2-7; the D gene could be TRBD1 or TRBD2 (5 bases each). The germline CDR1 and CDR2 sequences are MNHEY and SVGAGI. V was cut by 10 bases and J by 2 bases, with 30 bases left in between. CDR3 length: 18 residues. The CDR3 region is CATYPTLGGHNGPYEQYF. The CDR3 nucleotides read TGTGCCACCTACCCAACACTAGGCGGACACAATGGACCCTACGAGCAGTACTTC.

This clonotype was detected only a few times. The CDR3 sequence: CASTRAGLTNTGELFF. CDR3 bases: TGCGCCAGCACTCGGGCGGGACTAACTAACACCGGGGAGCTGTTTTTT. The chain combines TRBV23-1 with TRBJ2-2; 7 positions agree with TRBD2. Being an ORF, TRBV23-1 has a function that is uncertain. The CDR3 length is 16 residues. Trimming took 7 bases from V and 2 from J; bases not matched to a gene: 10.

Notes on this clonotype: A read error may produce the germline difference seen at one junction end. J is TRBJ2-4 and V is TRBV7-2; 7 bases are shared with TRBD2. CDR1 and CDR2 from the germline V gene are SGHTA and FQGNSA. The CDR3 runs 13 residues. The DNA for the CDR3 is TGTGCCAGCAGCTTCGGGGGGTCCCCGATTCTGTACTTC. Amino acid sequence: CASSFGGSPILYF.

This clonotype has only a few counts. The V gene is TRBV19, the J gene TRBJ2-1, with TRBD2 matching over 10 bases. V gave up 10 bases and J gave up 5 bases; unmatched junction bases: 11. Looked up from germline, CDR1 is LNHDA and CDR2 is SQIVND (reference sequence). The CDR3 has 15 amino acids. The CDR3 sequence is CATQSGAGGDNEQFF. CDR3 sequence (DNA): TGTGCCACCCAATCGGGAGCGGGGGGGGACAATGAGCAGTTCTTC. The full variable domain, in which reference TRBV19 and TRBJ2-1 provide the parts outside the CDR3, is DGGITQSPKYLFRKEGQNVTLSCEQNLNHDAMYWYRQDPGQGLRLIYYSQIVNDFQKGDIAEGYSVSREKKESFPLTVTSAQKNPTAFYLCATQSGAGGDNEQFFGPGTRLTVL.

The J gene is TRBJ2-1, the V gene TRBV7-8, with 9 bases lining up with TRBD2. The V segment lost 5 bases and the J segment 8 bases; nucleotides outside the gene matches: 7. This CDR3 contains 14 residues. Germline V gene lookup returns CDR1 SGHVS and CDR2 FQNEAQ. CDR3 nucleotides: TGTGCCAGCAGCCCGAGACTAGCGGAGGATGAGCAGTTCTTC. As protein: CASSPRLAEDEQFF.

This clonotype was seen at least ten times. The V gene is TRBV5-4, the J gene TRBJ2-3, with 11 bases fitting TRBD1. The V gene end was trimmed by 3 bases and the J gene end by 2 bases; junction bases not matched to a gene: 2. This CDR3 is built from 15 residues. Germline V gives CDR1 SGHNT, CDR2 YYREEE (reference sequence). The CDR3 protein is CASSYGQGATDTQYF. The CDR3 DNA follows: TGTGCCAGCAGCTACGGACAGGGGGCCACAGATACGCAGTATTTT.

This clonotype was recorded at least ten times. The chain links TRBV7-2 to TRBJ2-5; unclear D gene. Trimming took off 5 bases at V and 1 base at J, with 14 bases between the two ends. Germline CDR1 and CDR2: SGHTA and FQGNSA. This CDR3 comprises 15 residues. CDR3 bases: TGTGCCAGCAGCATGGACCCAAATTTCCAAGAGACCCAGTACTTC. It codes for CASSMDPNFQETQYF.

V and J are TRBV6-2 or TRBV6-3 and TRBJ1-2, with D hard to call. In germline, CDR1 is MNHEY, CDR2 SVGEGT. V lost 4 bases and J 2 bases, leaving 14 bases between the germline ends. The CDR3 spans 15 residues. CDR3 sequence reads: CASSSVDSGNYGYTF. Here the CDR3 DNA reads TGTGCCAGCAGTTCTGTGGATTCGGGAAACTATGGCTACACCTTC.